This T cell receptor beta chain is drawn from a study of beta chain features in type 1 diabetes. The germline V and J ends were trimmed by 0 bases and 7 bases, with 7 bases remaining between them. The CDR3 is 13 amino acids. The germline gives CDR1 SEHNR, CDR2 FQNEAQ (reference sequence). Findings and caveats of the study: Within the patient group, naive, central memory and Treg TCRB repertoires appeared more similar to each other than within healthy donors.

Expressed TCRB transcripts were sequenced because the entire RNA isolate underwent reverse transcription. The data were produced by immunoSEQ multiplex PCR, yet TCRdb's version contains in-frame clones alone and is incomplete. Of about 410,000 clones listed, roughly 13% are singletons. In regard to this clone: Its antigen is not known.

V gene TRBV7-9 combines with J gene TRBJ2-1; D ambiguous. The sequence derives from a man aged 30 to 45 in good health. Sequencing used naive CD4+ T cells from blood. The CDR3: CASSLAQPNEQFF. The CDR3 nucleotides are TGTGCCAGCAGCTTAGCACAGCCAAATGAGCAGTTCTTC.